Each of the 13 T cell receptor beta chains below was sequenced from the same sample in a study of CD8+ T cells in alopecia areata. Isolated RNA was reverse transcribed into cDNA used as the sequencing template. The data were produced by immunoSEQ multiplex PCR, yet TCRdb's version contains in-frame clones alone and is incomplete. This table holds roughly 170,000 clones, around 58% found once. Treatment specified: oral pan-JAK inhibitor, 5-10 mg twice daily. Sequences were derived from CD8+ T cells sorted from blood, sampled at week 24, from a patient treated with tofacitinib. The receptors were sampled from a human donor with alopecia areata.

The rearrangement uses TRBV4-1 and TRBJ1-2, with TRBD1 as a possible D gene (5 bases). The CDR3 totals 15 residues. V dropped 1 base and J dropped 6 bases, with 15 bases sitting between them. Germline V CDR1 and CDR2: MGHRA, YSYEKL. DNA of the CDR3: TGCGCCAGCAGCCAAGTTAACACCTGGGGGGATGGCTACACCTTC. This translates into CASSQVNTWGDGYTF.

Only one count was recorded for this clone. The rearrangement links TRBV2 to TRBJ2-5; 9 positions agree with TRBD2. J lost 5 bases, V lost 11 bases, and 15 bases had no gene match. Germline CDR1 and CDR2: SNHLY and FYNNEI. The CDR3 is made up of 15 amino acids. The CDR3 DNA follows: TGTGCCCTTACCCAGCGGGGGGTGCCCAGGGAGACCCAGTACTTC. Its translation: CALTQRGVPRETQYF.

This clone was observed a few times. This sequence joins TRBV25-1 and TRBJ2-3, with D possibly TRBD2 on 7 matching bases. Trimming cost V 6 bases and J 3 bases, with 19 bases left between them. This CDR3 contains 16 residues. Germline values: CDR1 MGHDK, CDR2 SYGVNS. The CDR3 DNA is TGTGCCAGCAGCGATAGGGGGGGGCGAGCGACAGATACGCAGTATTTT. As protein: CASSDRGGRATDTQYF.

J is TRBJ1-1 and V is TRBV30, with D perhaps TRBD1 (5 bases). The CDR3 has 15 amino acids. Trimming pared 0 bases from V and 1 base from J, leaving 12 bases between. Germline-derived CDR1 and CDR2 are GTSNPN and SVGIG (reference sequence). Here the CDR3 reads CAWSVVGGSNTEAFF. CDR3 sequence (DNA): TGTGCCTGGAGTGTGGTGGGGGGGTCGAACACTGAAGCTTTCTTT.

The rearrangement uses TRBV30 and TRBJ1-2, with D unclear. Trimming pared 4 bases from V and 7 bases from J, leaving 7 bases between. Germline values: CDR1 GTSNPN, CDR2 SVGIG (reference sequence). The CDR3 length is 10 residues. The CDR3 DNA reads TGTGCCTGGATTAAGGGTGGCTACACCTTC. Its translation: CAWIKGGYTF.

The chain recombines TRBV5-1 with TRBJ1-5; 9 nucleotides line up with TRBD1. Germline CDR1 and CDR2: SGHRS and YFSETQ. The V segment lost 4 bases and the J segment 3 bases; nucleotides outside the gene matches: 5. This CDR3 is built from 15 residues. Here the CDR3 reads CASSLDRGPNQPQHF. In DNA form, the CDR3 reads TGCGCCAGCAGCCTGGACAGGGGCCCCAATCAGCCCCAGCATTTT.

This clone showed up just a few times. This sequence joins TRBV7-9 and TRBJ2-7; D not resolved. CDR3 length equals 12 residues. The V end was cut by 1 base, the J end by 3 bases, with 4 bases between. The germline gives CDR1 SEHNR, CDR2 FQNEAQ (reference sequence). CDR3: CASSLGFYEQYF. The DNA of the CDR3 is TGTGCCAGCAGCTTAGGTTTCTACGAGCAGTACTTC.

The J gene is TRBJ2-6, the V gene TRBV15; 10 positions agree with TRBD1. The V and J ends lost 1 base and 2 bases, in that order; junction bases with no gene match: 8. The CDR3 contains 19 residues. The germline CDR1 and CDR2 sequences are LNHNV and YYDKDF (reference sequence). The CDR3 coding sequence is TGTGCCACCAGCAGAGTAAGACAGGGGGCGTTGACTGGGGCCAACGTCCTGACTTTC. It encodes CATSRVRQGALTGANVLTF.

Regarding this clone: Other DNA sequences of this sample code for an identical CDR3. V usage is TRBV5-6 and J usage is TRBJ1-6; D gene uncertain. Between the trimmed V and J ends, which lost 0 bases and 10 bases, there was a span of 5 bases. This CDR3 has 12 amino acids. The V gene's germline CDR1 is SGHDT and CDR2 YYEEEE. CDR3 coding DNA: TGTGCCAGCAGCTTGGGTTCCTCACCCCTCCACTTT. Protein sequence: CASSLGSSPLHF.

The table lists this clone with a few counts. The CDR3 bases are TGTGCCAGCAGCGCCGGGACAGGATCAAACGAGCAGTACTTC. The encoded protein is CASSAGTGSNEQYF. This chain connects TRBV5-6 to TRBJ2-7; 8 nucleotides agree with TRBD1. With 4 bases clipped from V and 5 bases from J, the junction kept 8 bases outside the gene matches. From germline, CDR1 is SGHDT and CDR2 YYEEEE. CDR3 length: 14 residues.

This chain connects TRBV18 to TRBJ2-1, with no clear D. V lost 2 bases, J lost 2 bases, and 7 bases lay in between. The CDR3 runs to 14 residues. CDR1 is KGHSH and CDR2 is LQKENI in the germline V gene. DNA of the CDR3: TGTGCCAGCTCACCAGCCAGCGCCTACAATGAGCAGTTCTTC. Its translation: CASSPASAYNEQFF.

The chain combines TRBV14 with TRBJ2-3, with 9 bases lining up with TRBD2. CDR1 SGHDN and CDR2 FVKESK come from the germline V gene. The CDR3 covers 16 residues. Losses at the gene ends were 2 bases for V and 6 bases for J; bases not matched to a gene: 9. CDR3 in amino acids: CASSQHGTSNLDTQYF. The CDR3, as DNA: TGTGCCAGCAGCCAACACGGGACTAGCAATTTGGATACGCAGTATTTT. The complete variable domain, with remaining parts taken from reference TRBV14 and TRBJ2-3, reads EAGVTQFPSHSVIEKGQTVTLRCDPISGHDNLYWYRRVMGKEIKFLLHFVKESKQDESGMPNNRFLAERTGGTYSTLKVQPAELEDSGVYFCASSQHGTSNLDTQYFGPGTRLTVL.

The V call is TRBV30, the J call TRBJ2-7; D may match TRBD1 or TRBD2 (5 bases each). CDR1 is GTSNPN and CDR2 is SVGIG in the germline V gene (reference sequence). The length of the CDR3 is 12 residues. V was pared by 2 bases and J by 4 bases, with 9 bases between. The CDR3 loop is CAWSRGTYEQYF. CDR3 nucleotides: TGTGCCTGGAGTCGGGGCACATACGAGCAGTACTTC.